One sample yielded the 23 T cell receptor beta chains listed below, sequenced in a study of blood T cell repertoires in COVID-19. Some clones are missing from TCRdb's copy, which holds only in-frame ones; the method was immunoSEQ multiplex PCR. The data hold more than 200,000 clones, with about nine tenths observed a single time. Sequencing was done on a sample of PBMCs or T cells enriched from blood (not recorded which). The receptors come from a woman between 18 and 30 years old who had recovered from COVID-19.

The gene calls are TRBV5-1 and TRBJ2-2; 10 positions match TRBD2. The length of the CDR3 is 18 residues. Per the germline V gene, CDR1 is SGHRS and CDR2 is YFSETQ. With 2 bases clipped from V and 0 bases from J, the junction kept 7 bases outside the gene matches. The CDR3 reads CASSFGLAAKSNTGELFF. The CDR3 region has the DNA TGCGCCAGCAGCTTCGGACTAGCGGCTAAATCGAACACCGGGGAGCTGTTTTTT.

The rearrangement joins TRBV5-1 to TRBJ1-1; tentatively, D is TRBD1 (6 bases). This CDR3 contains 16 residues. Germline-derived CDR1 and CDR2 are SGHRS and YFSETQ. V was cut by 2 bases and J by 4 bases, with 18 bases left in between. CDR3 sequence: CASSLNPTQGVTEAFF. For the CDR3, the DNA is TGCGCCAGCAGCTTAAACCCAACACAGGGCGTCACTGAAGCTTTCTTT. The whole variable domain, remainder taken from reference TRBV5-1 and TRBJ1-1, is KAGVTQTPRYLIKTRGQQVTLSCSPISGHRSVSWYQQTPGQGLQFLFEYFSETQRNKGNFPGRFSGRQFSNSRSEMNVSTLELGDSALYLCASSLNPTQGVTEAFFGQGTRLTVV.

The J gene is TRBJ1-2, the V gene TRBV28, with D possibly matching TRBD1 (5 bases). V lost 6 bases, J lost 9 bases, and 14 bases lay in between. This CDR3 has 12 amino acids. Germline loops: CDR1 MDHEN, CDR2 SYDVKM. CDR3 amino acids: CASRSTVISYTF. DNA of the CDR3: TGTGCCAGCAGGTCGACAGTTATTAGCTACACCTTC.

V gene TRBV7-2 combines with J gene TRBJ2-1; 7 bases are a match to TRBD2. Trimming at V came to 5 bases and at J to 4 bases, leaving 5 bases not matched to a gene. Germline lookup yields CDR1 SGHTA and CDR2 FQGNSA. The CDR3 is 14 amino acids. CDR3 in amino acids: CASSPAGVYNEQFF. The CDR3 DNA sequence: TGTGCCAGCAGCCCCGCGGGGGTTTACAATGAGCAGTTCTTC.

This sequence joins TRBV7-2 and TRBJ2-7, with 11 bases lining up with TRBD2. Losses at the gene ends were 3 bases for V and 2 bases for J; bases not matched to a gene: 3. This CDR3 region has 15 residues. The germline V gene has CDR1 SGHTA and CDR2 FQGNSA. DNA for the CDR3: TGTGCCAGCAGCTTTTTTAGCGGGGGGGCCTACGAGCAGTACTTC. Its translation: CASSFFSGGAYEQYF.

The rearrangement joins TRBV19 to TRBJ2-5; TRBD1 agrees at 7 bases. This CDR3 is built from 13 residues. J gave up 4 bases and V 6 bases, and 5 bases lay outside the gene matches. The germline gives CDR1 LNHDA, CDR2 SQIVND (reference sequence). CDR3 in amino acids: CASSYRGAETQYF. DNA of the CDR3: TGTGCCAGTAGCTACAGGGGCGCAGAGACCCAGTACTTC. The full variable domain, with the rest looked up from reference TRBV19 and TRBJ2-5, is DGGITQSPKYLFRKEGQNVTLSCEQNLNHDAMYWYRQDPGQGLRLIYYSQIVNDFQKGDIAEGYSVSREKKESFPLTVTSAQKNPTAFYLCASSYRGAETQYFGPGTRLLVL.

In its sample, this clone was seen once. This chain links TRBV7-2 with TRBJ2-1, with 15 bases identical to TRBD2. This CDR3 region has 16 residues. Germline CDR1 SGHTA, CDR2 FQGNSA. Trimming cost V 1 base and J 10 bases; bases outside gene matches: 5. The chain's CDR3 is CASSLEGTSGRREQFF. In DNA form, the CDR3 reads TGTGCCAGCAGCTTAGAGGGGACTAGCGGGAGGCGGGAGCAGTTCTTC.

The chain is built from TRBV5-1 and TRBJ1-1; 8 bases agree with TRBD1. V was pared by 6 bases and J by 3 bases, with 7 bases of the junction left unmatched. This CDR3 spans 14 amino acids. CDR1 SGHRS and CDR2 YFSETQ come from the germline V gene. The CDR3 DNA is TGCGCCAGCAATTTGGACAGGGCCGACACTGAAGCTTTCTTT. This sequence encodes CASNLDRADTEAFF.

V is TRBV6-4 and J is TRBJ1-1; 8 bases agree with TRBD1. This CDR3 region has 16 residues. Trimming cost V 4 bases and J 4 bases; bases outside gene matches: 11. Per germline, CDR1 MRHNA and CDR2 SNTAGT. This CDR3 is CASSATRQGKGTEAFF. The CDR3 region has the DNA TGTGCCAGCAGTGCCACCAGACAGGGGAAGGGCACTGAAGCTTTCTTT.

V gene TRBV19 combines with J gene TRBJ1-1, with D uncertain. V was clipped by 4 bases and J by 0 bases, with 6 bases between them. The CDR3 covers 13 residues. The germline V gene has CDR1 LNHDA and CDR2 SQIVND (reference sequence). This CDR3 reads CASSTQMNTEAFF. CDR3 bases: TGTGCCAGTAGTACCCAGATGAACACTGAAGCTTTCTTT.

The table lists this clone with a few counts. This chain connects TRBV6-2 or TRBV6-3 to TRBJ2-3, with D perhaps matching TRBD1 (6 bases). V was shortened by 2 bases and J by 2 bases, with 8 bases between the two germline ends. Germline lookup yields CDR1 MNHEY and CDR2 SVGEGT. The CDR3 spans 14 residues. CDR3 in DNA: TGTGCCAGCAGTTACCCGGGACACACAGATACGCAGTATTTT. It codes for CASSYPGHTDTQYF.

CDR3: CASSRDRGQETQYF. In DNA, the CDR3 is TGTGCCAGCAGCCGGGACAGGGGGCAAGAGACCCAGTACTTC. The chain employs TRBV7-2 and TRBJ2-5; 11 nucleotides line up with TRBD1. V lost 5 bases and J lost 2; bases outside the gene matches: 1. The CDR3 is 14 residues long. Germline-derived CDR1 and CDR2 are SGHTA and FQGNSA.

The chain employs TRBV24-1 and TRBJ2-1; TRBD2 aligns across 9 bases. The CDR3 runs to 16 residues. Germline CDR1 KGHDR, CDR2 SFDVKD. V lost 3 bases to trimming and J lost 2 bases; unmatched junction nucleotides: 4. CDR3 in DNA: TGTGCCACCAGTGATGCTAGCGGGGTCACCTACAATGAGCAGTTCTTC. Protein product: CATSDASGVTYNEQFF.

The chain recombines TRBV11-2 with TRBJ2-7; the match to TRBD1 covers 8 bases. The ends lost 6 bases at V and 3 bases at J; junction bases unmatched: 4. CDR1 and CDR2 (germline): SGHAT, FQNNGV. CDR3 length equals 13 residues. The CDR3 here is CASRNTGGYEQYF. DNA of the CDR3: TGTGCCAGCAGGAATACAGGGGGCTACGAGCAGTACTTC.

In this sample, this clone turned up a few times. The rearrangement uses TRBV5-6 and TRBJ1-2; tentatively, D is TRBD1 (5 bases). CDR3 size: 11 residues. Trimming stripped 0 bases from V and 8 bases from J, with 5 bases between. Germline-derived CDR1 and CDR2 are SGHDT and YYEEEE. CDR3 region: CASSLEGGYTF. The CDR3 DNA reads TGTGCCAGCAGCTTGGAGGGGGGCTACACCTTC.

The V and J genes are TRBV2 and TRBJ1-2; no firm D call. Per the germline V gene, CDR1 is SNHLY and CDR2 is FYNNEI. The CDR3 covers 13 residues. The germline V and J ends were trimmed by 1 base and 8 bases, with 11 bases remaining between them. The DNA for the CDR3 is TGTGCCAGCAGTGAAGGAGTCCGGGAGGGCTACACCTTC. It yields the protein CASSEGVREGYTF.

The chain employs TRBV12-5 and TRBJ2-5; 10 positions match TRBD1. The trim removed 6 bases at V and 5 bases at J, leaving 15 bases unmatched. From germline, CDR1 is LGHNT and CDR2 FRNRAP. The CDR3 is made up of 17 amino acids. In nucleotides, the CDR3 is TGTGCTAGTGGAACGATCCCCGGGACAGGGGTTGAGGAGACCCAGTACTTC. Protein product: CASGTIPGTGVEETQYF.

The chain has TRBV7-2 and TRBJ2-7, with a weak D call TRBD2 (5 bases). The V end lost 3 bases, the J end lost 5 bases, and 11 bases lay between the germline ends. The CDR3 is 13 amino acids. Germline lookup yields CDR1 SGHTA and CDR2 FQGNSA. The CDR3 nucleotides read TGTGCCAGCAGCTTGGGTTCGGGAAACGAGCAGTACTTC. Translating it yields CASSLGSGNEQYF.

The chain links TRBV3-1 (or the pseudogene TRBV3-2) to TRBJ1-3; D possibly corresponds to TRBD1 (5 bases). Deletions cut 1 base from V and 4 bases from J, with 8 bases between. This CDR3 comprises 14 residues. Germline V gene lookup returns CDR1 LGHDT and CDR2 YNNKEL (reference sequence). CDR3 protein: CASSQAGEGNTIYF. The CDR3 nucleotides read TGTGCCAGCAGCCAAGCGGGGGAGGGAAACACCATATATTTT.

This clone was found once. This rearrangement joins TRBV18 to TRBJ1-1, with D maybe TRBD1 (6 bases). The CDR3 runs 14 residues. CDR1 KGHSH and CDR2 LQKENI come from the germline V gene. Trimming left V 4 bases short and J 1 base short, with 10 bases between. The CDR3 loop reads CASSRTEANTEAFF. The CDR3 nucleotides are TGTGCCAGCTCACGGACAGAGGCGAACACTGAAGCTTTCTTT.

This clone was detected only a few times. The chain recombines TRBV3-1 (or the pseudogene TRBV3-2) with TRBJ2-7; 12 nucleotides align to TRBD2. Unmatched junction bases numbered 6, after V lost 4 bases and J lost 5 bases. Germline values: CDR1 LGHDT, CDR2 YNNKEL (reference sequence). The CDR3 spans 15 residues. In DNA form, the CDR3 reads TGTGCCAGCAGCCTCACTAGCGGGAGGTCCCACGAGCAGTACTTC. Its protein is CASSLTSGRSHEQYF.

This clone showed up just once. This rearrangement joins TRBV19 to TRBJ2-2; perhaps TRBD1 as D (6 bases). The germline CDR1 and CDR2 sequences are LNHDA and SQIVND (reference sequence). V gave up 11 bases and J gave up 0 bases, with 19 bases separating them. The CDR3 covers 16 residues. CDR3 sequence reads: CAVGDDGTPNTGELFF. The CDR3 nucleotides are TGTGCCGTAGGGGACGACGGGACACCGAACACCGGGGAGCTGTTTTTT.

Here the CDR3 reads CASSQDSFMGRGEQYF. For the CDR3, the DNA is TGCGCCAGCAGCCAAGATTCTTTTATGGGCAGGGGAGAGCAGTACTTC. This chain links TRBV4-1 with TRBJ2-7; TRBD1 might be the D (6 bases). This CDR3 comprises 16 residues. Germline CDR1 reads MGHRA; CDR2 reads YSYEKL. V was pared by 0 bases and J by 7 bases, with 19 bases between.